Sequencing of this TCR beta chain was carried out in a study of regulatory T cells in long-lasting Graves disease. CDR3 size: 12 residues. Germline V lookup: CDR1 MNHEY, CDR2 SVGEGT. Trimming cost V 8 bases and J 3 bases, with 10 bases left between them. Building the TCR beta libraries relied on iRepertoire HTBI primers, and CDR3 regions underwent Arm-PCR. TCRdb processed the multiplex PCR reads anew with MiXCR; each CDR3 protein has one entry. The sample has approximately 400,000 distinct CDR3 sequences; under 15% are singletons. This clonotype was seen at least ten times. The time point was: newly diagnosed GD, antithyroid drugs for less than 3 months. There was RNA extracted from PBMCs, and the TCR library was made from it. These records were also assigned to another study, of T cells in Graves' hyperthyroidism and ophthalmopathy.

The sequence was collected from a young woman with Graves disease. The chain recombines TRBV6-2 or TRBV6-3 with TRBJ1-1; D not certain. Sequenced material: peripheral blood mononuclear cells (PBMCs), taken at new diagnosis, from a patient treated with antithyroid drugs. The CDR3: CASRPGDTEAFF. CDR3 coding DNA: TGTGCCAGCCGGCCCGGGGACACTGAAGCTTTCTTT.